This TCR beta chain was observed in a study of graft-versus-host responses after intestinal transplantation. Study-level background: Anti-thymocyte globulin served as induction for all recipients, who then took tacrolimus and steroids for around 3 years. Whole-study results and caveats: Early declines in HvG clones that occurred post-transplant were associated with peak circulating GvH clone levels.

Trimming took off 3 bases at V and 0 bases at J, with 12 bases between the two ends. The CDR3 contains 15 residues. Germline values: CDR1 MDHEN, CDR2 SYDVKM. Data came from immunoSEQ multiplex PCR; TCRdb stores just in-frame clones and leaves some out. The sample shows 70,000 to 75,000 clones, around 89% of them seen only once. Comment on this clone: Its antigen is not identified.

This material consisted of unstimulated CD8+ T cells sorted from spleen or lymph node cells, taken before intestinal transplant. This receptor was taken from a human donor who received an intestinal transplant. This sequence joins TRBV28 and TRBJ2-7; D ambiguous. This CDR3 reads CASSFGPGSSYEQYF. CDR3 nucleotides: TGTGCCAGCAGTTTCGGTCCAGGAAGCTCCTACGAGCAGTACTTC.